A single sample gave rise to the 17 T cell receptor beta chains below, sequenced in a study of blood T cell repertoires in COVID-19. This table comes from immunoSEQ multiplex PCR, and its TCRdb copy is limited to in-frame clones, with some not included. This sample has about 44,000 clones, with roughly 90% found just once. The sample comprised peripheral blood. These receptors all come from a human donor in a cohort sampled during active COVID-19.

V and J are TRBV4-1 and TRBJ2-6; 10 nucleotides align to TRBD2. CDR1 and CDR2 from the germline V gene are MGHRA and YSYEKL. This CDR3 spans 18 amino acids. The V segment lost 0 bases and the J segment 2 bases; nucleotides outside the gene matches: 4. The CDR3, as DNA: TGCGCCAGCAGCCAAGATTCTAGCGGGAGAACTGGGGCCAACGTCCTGACTTTC. Amino acid sequence: CASSQDSSGRTGANVLTF.

This clone was detected only a few times. The rearrangement joins TRBV11-2 to TRBJ1-6; TRBD1 agrees at 10 bases. Per the germline V gene, CDR1 is SGHAT and CDR2 is FQNNGV. The junction had 0 bases not matched to a gene; V was cut back by 0 bases and J by 7 bases. The CDR3 runs 15 residues. The CDR3 spells CASSLEGQGNSPLHF. In nucleotides, the CDR3 is TGTGCCAGCAGCTTAGAGGGACAGGGGAATTCACCCCTCCACTTT.

This clone has just one count. The genes are TRBV7-9 and TRBJ1-4; possibly TRBD1 for D (6 bases). This CDR3 region has 15 residues. Deletions cut 5 bases from V and 5 bases from J, with 15 bases between. Germline V gene data show CDR1 as SEHNR and CDR2 as FQNEAQ (reference sequence). The CDR3 region is CASSSSDRHNEKLFF. The DNA for the CDR3 is TGTGCCAGCAGCAGTTCGGACAGACACAATGAAAAACTGTTTTTT.

The chain recombines TRBV2 with TRBJ2-7; TRBD1 aligns across 10 bases. V lost 2 bases, J lost 1 base, and 2 bases stayed unmatched. This CDR3 has 15 residues. Germline CDR1 SNHLY, CDR2 FYNNEI. The CDR3 sequence is CASSERTGGSYEQYF. In nucleotides, the CDR3 is TGTGCCAGCAGTGAAAGGACAGGGGGGTCCTACGAGCAGTACTTC.

The chain couples TRBV11-2 to TRBJ2-7; D not resolved. The CDR3 covers 11 residues. V gave up 5 bases and J gave up 5 bases, with 7 bases separating them. Germline CDR1 is SGHAT and CDR2 is FQNNGV. The CDR3 here is CASSLRDEQYF. CDR3 DNA sequence: TGTGCCAGCAGCCTCCGTGACGAGCAGTACTTC.

This clone has a single count. The J gene is TRBJ1-6, the V gene TRBV7-9, with D tentatively TRBD1 (5 bases). The CDR3 sequence is 14 residues long. Germline V lookup: CDR1 SEHNR, CDR2 FQNEAQ (reference sequence). The germline V and J ends were trimmed by 2 bases and 6 bases, with 8 bases remaining between them. CDR3 in amino acids: CASSLPTANSPLHF. DNA for the CDR3: TGTGCCAGCAGCTTACCGACAGCTAATTCACCCCTCCACTTT.

The CDR3 is CASSSGQGVYNSPLHF. The CDR3 region has the DNA TGTGCCAGCAGCTCCGGACAGGGGGTTTATAATTCACCCCTCCACTTT. The rearrangement links TRBV5-4 to TRBJ1-6, with 10 bases lining up with TRBD1. J was trimmed by 4 bases and V by 3 bases; bases with no gene match: 4. Germline V gene data show CDR1 as SGHNT and CDR2 as YYREEE (reference sequence). The CDR3 has 16 residues.

The gene calls are TRBV12-3 or TRBV12-4 and TRBJ2-7; D is ambiguous. Trimming shortened V by 3 bases and J by 0 bases, and 6 bases separated the two germline ends. The CDR3 length is 13 residues. CDR3 sequence: CASSFESSYEQYF. In DNA form, the CDR3 reads TGTGCCAGCAGTTTTGAGAGCTCCTACGAGCAGTACTTC.

This rearrangement joins TRBV2 to TRBJ1-4; 7 positions match TRBD1. The V and J ends lost 3 bases and 4 bases, in that order; junction bases with no gene match: 5. In germline, CDR1 is SNHLY, CDR2 FYNNEI. The CDR3 covers 15 residues. CDR3 DNA sequence: TGTGCCAGCAGTGACATACAGGGGCATAATGAAAAACTGTTTTTT. Protein product: CASSDIQGHNEKLFF.

The chain is built from TRBV10-3 and TRBJ2-7; 11 nucleotides align to TRBD1. The length of the CDR3 is 15 residues. Germline V CDR1 and CDR2: ENHRY, SYGVKD. The J segment lost 3 bases and the V segment lost 2 bases, leaving 3 bases of the junction unmatched. The CDR3 region has the DNA TGTGCCATCAGTGAGCTGGGACAGGGGGTCTACGAGCAGTACTTC. Amino acids: CAISELGQGVYEQYF.

J is TRBJ2-1 and V is TRBV9; 10 bases agree with TRBD1. CDR1 and CDR2 (germline): SGDLS, YYNGEE. There are 16 residues in the CDR3. Trimming cost V 4 bases and J 6 bases; bases outside gene matches: 10. The CDR3 region has the DNA TGTGCCAGCAGCTTAAAATCCGGGACAGGGGTCAATGAGCAGTTCTTC. Translating gives CASSLKSGTGVNEQFF.

The gene calls are TRBV27 and TRBJ1-1; 8 bases are shared with TRBD1. Germline V gene lookup returns CDR1 MNHEY and CDR2 SMNVEV (reference sequence). V lost 4 bases, J lost 1 base, and 11 bases stayed unmatched. CDR3 length: 17 amino acids. The CDR3 coding sequence is TGTGCCAGCAGTTACCTCAGGACAGGGTCAGGGAACACTGAAGCTTTCTTT. Protein product: CASSYLRTGSGNTEAFF.

The chain is built from TRBV14 and TRBJ2-3; a weak D match, TRBD2 (6 bases). Trimming removed 3 bases from V and 9 bases from J, with 13 bases in between. The germline V gene has CDR1 SGHDN and CDR2 FVKESK. The CDR3 totals 13 residues. The CDR3 sequence: CASSQWTMGTQYF. The CDR3 DNA reads TGTGCCAGCAGCCAGTGGACTATGGGAACGCAGTATTTT.

This chain joins TRBV5-1 and TRBJ2-3, with a weak D call TRBD2 (5 bases). With 0 bases removed from V and 2 bases from J, the gap between germline ends came to 13 bases. This CDR3 comprises 16 residues. CDR1 and CDR2 (germline): SGHRS, YFSETQ. CDR3 sequence (DNA): TGCGCCAGCAGCTTGGCCGGGGTGTCGACCACAGATACGCAGTATTTT. It yields the protein CASSLAGVSTTDTQYF. Looking up the rest from reference TRBV5-1 and TRBJ2-3 gives the full variable domain: KAGVTQTPRYLIKTRGQQVTLSCSPISGHRSVSWYQQTPGQGLQFLFEYFSETQRNKGNFPGRFSGRQFSNSRSEMNVSTLELGDSALYLCASSLAGVSTTDTQYFGPGTRLTVL.

This clone is labeled medium-sized. This sequence joins TRBV6-5 and TRBJ2-1; possible D gene TRBD2, 5 bases. The CDR3 has 14 residues. V shed 6 bases and J shed 7 bases, with 16 bases lying between them. Germline V gene data show CDR1 as MNHEY and CDR2 as SVGAGI. This chain's CDR3 is CASSLGRRANEQFF. Here the CDR3 DNA reads TGTGCCAGCAGCCTAGGGAGAAGGGCAAATGAGCAGTTCTTC.

This chain joins TRBV11-2 and TRBJ2-5; D gene uncertain. With 3 bases removed from V and 7 bases from J, the gap between germline ends came to 12 bases. CDR1 is SGHAT, CDR2 FQNNGV, per germline. This CDR3 is built from 13 residues. The CDR3 protein is CASSFAGLGTQYF. CDR3 nucleotides: TGTGCCAGCAGCTTCGCAGGATTAGGGACCCAGTACTTC.

This rearrangement joins TRBV7-4 to TRBJ2-7; the match to TRBD2 covers 15 bases. CDR3 size: 15 residues. V lost 5 bases, J lost 4 bases, and 3 bases stayed unmatched. Germline CDR1 reads SGHVT; CDR2 reads SQSDAQ. The CDR3 nucleotides are TGTGCCAGCAGCCCAGGGACTAGCGGGAGGTACGAGCAGTACTTC. It is translated as CASSPGTSGRYEQYF.